This T cell receptor beta chain was sequenced during a study of OX40 agonist ivuxolimab in advanced cancers. Blood sampling took place at baseline, cycle 4 day 1, and cycle 7 day 1. Clones were read by immunoSEQ multiplex PCR, and TCRdb kept only the in-frame ones, dropping some. The repertoire has roughly 70,000 clones, 75% to 90% of them found once; the top ten carry roughly 8.6%. Points from the study as a whole: The study found that CD8+ T cells averaged more expanded clones than CD4+. Dose levels from 0.1 to 3.0 mg/kg saw CD4+ and CD8+ blood T cells expand clonally by week 6.

In regard to this clone: Its matching antigen is unknown.

V lost 4 bases to trimming and J lost 0 bases, with 2 bases between them. Germline lookup yields CDR1 ENHRY and CDR2 SYGVKD. The CDR3 totals 12 residues. The rearrangement joins TRBV10-3 to TRBJ2-3; D unclear. The TCR was taken from an adult with an advanced solid tumor such as melanoma, head and neck, liver or kidney cancer. Sequencing was performed on CD4+ or CD8+ T cells sorted from blood, taken in a trial of the OX40 agonist ivuxolimab. The CDR3 DNA follows: TGTGCCATCAGTGTAAGCACAGATACGCAGTATTTT. Amino acid sequence: CAISVSTDTQYF.